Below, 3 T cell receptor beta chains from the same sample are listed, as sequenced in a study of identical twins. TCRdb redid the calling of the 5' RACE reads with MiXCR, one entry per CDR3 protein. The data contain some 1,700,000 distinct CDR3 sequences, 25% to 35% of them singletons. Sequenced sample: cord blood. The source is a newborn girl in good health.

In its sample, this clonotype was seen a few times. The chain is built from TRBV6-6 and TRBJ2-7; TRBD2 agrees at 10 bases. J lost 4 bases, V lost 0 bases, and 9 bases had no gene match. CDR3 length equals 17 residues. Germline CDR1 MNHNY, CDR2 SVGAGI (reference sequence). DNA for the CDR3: TGTGCCAGCAGTTACTCGAAAGCGGGAGGGCCTCTTTACGAGCAGTACTTC. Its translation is CASSYSKAGGPLYEQYF.

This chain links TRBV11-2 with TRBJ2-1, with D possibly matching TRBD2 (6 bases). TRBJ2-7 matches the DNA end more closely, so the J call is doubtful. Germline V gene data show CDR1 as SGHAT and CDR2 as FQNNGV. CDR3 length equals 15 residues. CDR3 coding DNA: TGTGCCAGCAGCTCCGGGACTTTTCTTAGGGATGAGCAGTACTTC. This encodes CASSSGTFLRDEQYF.

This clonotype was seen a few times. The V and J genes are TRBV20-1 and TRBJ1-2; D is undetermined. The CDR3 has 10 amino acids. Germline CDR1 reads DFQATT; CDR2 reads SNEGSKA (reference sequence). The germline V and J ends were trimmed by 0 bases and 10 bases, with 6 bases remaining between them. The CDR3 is CSARDRYYTF. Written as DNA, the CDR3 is TGCAGTGCTAGAGATCGTTACTACACCTTC.